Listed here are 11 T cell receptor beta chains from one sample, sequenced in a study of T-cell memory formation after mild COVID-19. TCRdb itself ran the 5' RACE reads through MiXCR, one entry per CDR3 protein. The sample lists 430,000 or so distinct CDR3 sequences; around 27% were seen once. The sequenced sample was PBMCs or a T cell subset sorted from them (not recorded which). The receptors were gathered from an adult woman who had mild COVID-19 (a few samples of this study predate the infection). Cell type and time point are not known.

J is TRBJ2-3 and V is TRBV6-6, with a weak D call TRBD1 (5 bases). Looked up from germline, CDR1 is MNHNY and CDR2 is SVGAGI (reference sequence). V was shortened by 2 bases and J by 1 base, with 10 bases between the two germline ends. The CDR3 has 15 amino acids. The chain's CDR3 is CASSYQGVRTDTQYF. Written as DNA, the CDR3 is TGTGCCAGCAGTTACCAAGGGGTCCGCACAGATACGCAGTATTTT.

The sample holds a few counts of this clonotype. CDR3 in amino acids: CSVDTPGDSGYTF. The CDR3, as DNA: TGCAGCGTCGATACACCCGGAGACTCTGGCTACACCTTC. The rearrangement links TRBV29-1 to TRBJ1-2; D remains unclear. The length of the CDR3 is 13 residues. V was cut by 6 bases and J by 7 bases, with 18 bases left in between. Germline V CDR1 and CDR2: SQVTM, ANQGSEA.

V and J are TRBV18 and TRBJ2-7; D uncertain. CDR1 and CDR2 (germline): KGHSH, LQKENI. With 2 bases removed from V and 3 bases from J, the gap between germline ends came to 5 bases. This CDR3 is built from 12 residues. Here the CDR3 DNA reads TGTGCCAGCTCACCATTCAACTACGAGCAGTACTTC. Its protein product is CASSPFNYEQYF.

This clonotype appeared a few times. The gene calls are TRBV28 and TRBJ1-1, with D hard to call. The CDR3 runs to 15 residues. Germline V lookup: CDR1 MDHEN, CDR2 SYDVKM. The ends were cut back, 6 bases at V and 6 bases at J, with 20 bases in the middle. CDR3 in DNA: TGTGCCAGCAGCTTCATACCCCAGGCTGGCGCTGAAGCTTTCTTT. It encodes CASSFIPQAGAEAFF.

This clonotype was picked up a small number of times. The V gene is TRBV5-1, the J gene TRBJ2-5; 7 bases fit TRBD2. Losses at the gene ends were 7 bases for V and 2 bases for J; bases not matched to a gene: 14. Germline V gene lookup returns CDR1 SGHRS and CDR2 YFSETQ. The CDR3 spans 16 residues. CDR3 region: CASLQWGGGGQETQYF. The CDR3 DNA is TGCGCCAGCTTACAATGGGGGGGAGGAGGACAAGAGACCCAGTACTTC.

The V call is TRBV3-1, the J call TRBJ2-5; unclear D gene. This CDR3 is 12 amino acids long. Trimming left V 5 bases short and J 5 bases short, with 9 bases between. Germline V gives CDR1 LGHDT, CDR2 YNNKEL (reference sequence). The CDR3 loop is CASSSSLETQYF. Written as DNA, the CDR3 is TGTGCCAGCAGCAGCTCCCTGGAGACCCAGTACTTC.

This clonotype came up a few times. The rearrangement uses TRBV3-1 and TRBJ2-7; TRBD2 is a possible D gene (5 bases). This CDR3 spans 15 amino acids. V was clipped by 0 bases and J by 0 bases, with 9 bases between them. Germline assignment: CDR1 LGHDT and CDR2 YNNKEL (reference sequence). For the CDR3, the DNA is TGTGCCAGCAGCCAAGAACCGGCGGGCTCCTACGAGCAGTACTTC. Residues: CASSQEPAGSYEQYF.

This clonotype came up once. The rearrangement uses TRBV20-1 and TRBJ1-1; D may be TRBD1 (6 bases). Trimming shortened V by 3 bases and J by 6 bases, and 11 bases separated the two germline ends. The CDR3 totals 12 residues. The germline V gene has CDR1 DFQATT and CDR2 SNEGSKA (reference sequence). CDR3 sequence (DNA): TGCAGTGCTAGCCACAGGGACCCTGAAGCTTTCTTT. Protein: CSASHRDPEAFF.

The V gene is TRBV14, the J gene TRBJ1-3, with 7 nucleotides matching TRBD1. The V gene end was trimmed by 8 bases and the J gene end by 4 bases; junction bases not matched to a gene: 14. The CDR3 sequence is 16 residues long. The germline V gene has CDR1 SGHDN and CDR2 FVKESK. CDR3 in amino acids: CASETNNRGAGNTIYF. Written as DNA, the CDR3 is TGTGCCAGCGAGACCAACAACAGGGGTGCGGGAAACACCATATATTTT.

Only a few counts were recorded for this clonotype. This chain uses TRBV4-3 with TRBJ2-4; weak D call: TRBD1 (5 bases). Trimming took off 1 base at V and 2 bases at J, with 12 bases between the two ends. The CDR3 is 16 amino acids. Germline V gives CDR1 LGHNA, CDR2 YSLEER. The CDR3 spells CASSQVLQGSKNIQYF. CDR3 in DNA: TGCGCCAGCAGCCAAGTCCTCCAGGGATCCAAAAACATTCAGTACTTC.

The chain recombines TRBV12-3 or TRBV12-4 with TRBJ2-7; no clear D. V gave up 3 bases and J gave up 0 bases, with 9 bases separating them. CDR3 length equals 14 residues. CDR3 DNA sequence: TGTGCCAGCAGTTTTTACGAAAGCTCCTACGAGCAGTACTTC. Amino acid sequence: CASSFYESSYEQYF.